This T cell receptor (beta chain) was sequenced for a study of HIV-infected patients and healthy controls. General study points: The study did not determine the donors' HLA types. CMV-associated CDR3s mostly grew nonsignificantly during therapy, while HIV-associated CDR3s declined significantly. CDR3 sharing between individuals was lower in HIV-infected patients than in healthy controls. The authors saw processing only sixteen HIV-infected individuals as a major limitation on generality.

This clonotype was seen many times. Its antigen is undetermined. The CDR3 length is 17 residues. Reverse transcription used 450 to 500 ng RNA and constant-region primers for alpha and beta. Using multiplexing indices, alpha and beta chain libraries were generated apart by chain-specific third strand synthesis. A single record per CDR3 protein comes from TCRdb applying MiXCR to the 5' RACE reads. The sample yields more than 15,000 distinct CDR3 sequences, about 9.4% seen once. Whole blood was used without fractionation, so all unsorted peripheral T cells were included. V is TRBV21-1 and J is TRBJ2-3; whether TRBD1, the table's D call, matches the DNA was not checked. TRBV21-1 is described as a pseudogene. The sample was blood. The receptor was isolated from an adult in good health. The CDR3 DNA reads TGTGCCAGCAGCAACCCCGGGACAGGGTCGGGCGGAGATACGCAGTATTTT. Its protein is CASSNPGTGSGGDTQYF.